What follows describes a single T cell receptor beta chain. The specificity of this receptor is unknown. Base qualities are not provided; no much larger clone lies one nucleotide away. The data stem from a study of blood T cell repertoires in COVID-19 (dated by TCRdb to 2018 to 2021). For the wider study: Collaborator samples came from the United States, Italy and Spain and covered acute and convalescent phases of COVID-19. The prospective study material was composed of cDNA or gDNA derived from T cells, B-cell-depleted T cells, or PBMCs. The dataset comprised deeply sampled blood TCRbeta repertoires from subjects exposed to, actively infected with, or recovered from COVID-19. The repertoires were made available in a free public database intended to serve as a resource for research on the immune response to SARS-CoV-2. Samples came from the ongoing ImmuneRACE study (first 160 participants) plus 1,254 subjects from 6 global collaborators. A de-identified subject ID, COVID-19 status, age in years and sex were almost always included in the sample metadata. Where available, HLA class I and class II types were obtained from metadata supplied by the sample provider rather than from assay-based typing. The investigation overall reported the following: How much clinical and demographic metadata was included differed by source and by participant, and the metadata was provided uncurated.

Each collaborating institution followed its own protocols to collect whole blood in K2EDTA tubes. For TCRbeta analysis, collaborators shipped samples in one of three forms: frozen whole blood, isolated PBMCs, or DNA extracted from either of those sample types. TCRbeta CDR3 regions were amplified from genomic DNA using the immunoSEQ Assay, a bias-controlled multiplex PCR. The original pipeline was this. The number of nucleated cells in each sample was estimated from the amplification of reference gene primers within the assay. To quantify the absolute abundance of each unique TCRbeta CDR3 rearrangement, sequence reads were collapsed and filtered. Productive Simpson clonality was computed per sample as the square root of Simpson's diversity index over productive rearrangements. The table was pulled from immuneACCESS by TCRdb, which kept in-frame rearrangements only. Such tables lose some clones; where checked, under half of the loss comes from unresolved V genes, and the rest has no known cause. The DNA gave D and trimming, while V, J and clone size come from that table. Recorded for this sample are over 60,000 clones; 80% of them occurred a single time. In total, the top ten clones hold more than 9.5% of the sample.

V is pruned by 2 bases and J by 4 bases, leaving 1 base of the junction without a gene match. CDR1 SNHLY and CDR2 FYNNEI were looked up in the germline V gene. The CDR3 starts with the cysteine, ends with the phenylalanine, and has 15 residues. The DNA shown is the 45-base CDR3, in frame from base 1. The TCR comes from a human donor in a cohort sampled during active COVID-19. Specimen: peripheral blood. The sequence links TRBV2 to TRBJ2-2, and 10 bases in between align with TRBD2. DNA sequence: TGTGCCAGCAGTGAACTAGCGGGAGCCACCGGGGAGCTGTTTTTT. Its protein is CASSELAGATGELFF.